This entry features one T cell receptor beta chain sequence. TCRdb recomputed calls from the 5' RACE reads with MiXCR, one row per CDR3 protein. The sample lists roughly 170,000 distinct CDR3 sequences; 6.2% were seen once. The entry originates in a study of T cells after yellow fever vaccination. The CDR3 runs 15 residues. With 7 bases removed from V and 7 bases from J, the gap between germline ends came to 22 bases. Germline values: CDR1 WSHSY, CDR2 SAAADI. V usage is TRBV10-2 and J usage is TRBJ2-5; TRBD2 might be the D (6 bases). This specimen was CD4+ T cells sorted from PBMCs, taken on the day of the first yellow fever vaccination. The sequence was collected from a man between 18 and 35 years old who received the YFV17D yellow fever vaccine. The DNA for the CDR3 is TGCGCCAGCACCCCTTCCACACCGGTGGGGGGGACCCAGTACTTC. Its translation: CASTPSTPVGGTQYF.